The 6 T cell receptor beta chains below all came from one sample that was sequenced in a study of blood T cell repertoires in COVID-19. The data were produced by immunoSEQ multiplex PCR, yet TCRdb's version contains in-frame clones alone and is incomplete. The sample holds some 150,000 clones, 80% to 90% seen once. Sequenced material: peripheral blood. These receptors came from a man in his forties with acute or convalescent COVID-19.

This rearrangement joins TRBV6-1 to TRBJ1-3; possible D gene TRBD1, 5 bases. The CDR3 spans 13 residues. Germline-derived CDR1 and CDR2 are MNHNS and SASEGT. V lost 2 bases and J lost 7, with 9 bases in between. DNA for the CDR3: TGTGCCAGCAGTGAATCGGGGGGGAACACCATATATTTT. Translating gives CASSESGGNTIYF.

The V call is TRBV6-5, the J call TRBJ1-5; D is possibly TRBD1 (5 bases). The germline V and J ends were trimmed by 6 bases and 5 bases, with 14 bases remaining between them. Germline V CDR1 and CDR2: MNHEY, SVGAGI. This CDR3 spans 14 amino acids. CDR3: CASSTRGSDQPQHF. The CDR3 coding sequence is TGTGCCAGCAGCACGCGGGGGTCTGATCAGCCCCAGCATTTT.

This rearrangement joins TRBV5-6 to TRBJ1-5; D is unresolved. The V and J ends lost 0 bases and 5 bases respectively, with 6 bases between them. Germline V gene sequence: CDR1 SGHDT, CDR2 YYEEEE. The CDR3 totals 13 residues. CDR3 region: CASSLGGDQPQHF. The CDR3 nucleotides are TGTGCCAGCAGCTTGGGCGGTGATCAGCCCCAGCATTTT.

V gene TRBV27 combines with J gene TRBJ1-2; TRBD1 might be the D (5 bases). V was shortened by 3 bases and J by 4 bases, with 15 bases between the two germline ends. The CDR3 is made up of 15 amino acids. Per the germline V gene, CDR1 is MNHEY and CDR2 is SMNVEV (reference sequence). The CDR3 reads CASSLGTGPIYGYTF. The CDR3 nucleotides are TGTGCCAGCAGTTTGGGCACAGGCCCGATCTATGGCTACACCTTC.

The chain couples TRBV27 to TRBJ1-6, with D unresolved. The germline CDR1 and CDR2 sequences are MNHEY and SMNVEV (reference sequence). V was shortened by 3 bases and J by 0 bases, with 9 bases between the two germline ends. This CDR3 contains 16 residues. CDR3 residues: CASSFSRPSYNSPLHF. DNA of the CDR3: TGTGCCAGCAGTTTCTCCAGGCCCTCCTATAATTCACCCCTCCACTTT.

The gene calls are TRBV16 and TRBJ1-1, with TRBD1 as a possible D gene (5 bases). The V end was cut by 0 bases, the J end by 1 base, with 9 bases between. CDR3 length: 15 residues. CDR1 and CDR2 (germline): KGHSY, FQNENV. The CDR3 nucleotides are TGTGCCAGCAGCCAATCGCAGGGCGAGAACACTGAAGCTTTCTTT. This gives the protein CASSQSQGENTEAFF.